This TCR beta chain emerged from a study of post-analysis software for immune sequencing data. Background on the study: Relapsing-remitting, secondary progressive and progressive-relapsing forms of multiple sclerosis all featured among disease courses.

As concerns this clonotype: What it binds is unknown.

Looked up from germline, CDR1 is MDHEN and CDR2 is SYDVKM. V gave up 2 bases and J gave up 15 bases; unmatched junction bases: 7. The length of the CDR3 is 13 residues. Carried by the TCR beta cDNA libraries were unique molecular identifiers. T cells numbering about 0.85 to 11 million yielded roughly 0.5 million cDNA molecules. TCRdb reprocessed the PCR reads with MiXCR, giving one entry per CDR3 protein. The sample consists of around 700,000 distinct CDR3 sequences, 55% to 60% of them appearing once. Study-level findings and limits: With F measure, samples from one preparation batch clustered together strongly. Significantly lower normalized Chao1 diversity was seen in multiple sclerosis patients than in controls. Included in a set of four or five TRBV segments more frequent in patients than controls were TRBV5-6, TRBV5-1 and TRBV20-1.

Sequences were obtained from blood. The TCR comes from a girl aged 2-10 years with multiple sclerosis. The chain couples TRBV28 to TRBJ2-6; 7 bases agree with TRBD2. CDR3 sequence: CASSLTPGRYLTF. CDR3 DNA sequence: TGTGCCAGCAGTTTAACCCCCGGGAGGTACCTGACTTTC.